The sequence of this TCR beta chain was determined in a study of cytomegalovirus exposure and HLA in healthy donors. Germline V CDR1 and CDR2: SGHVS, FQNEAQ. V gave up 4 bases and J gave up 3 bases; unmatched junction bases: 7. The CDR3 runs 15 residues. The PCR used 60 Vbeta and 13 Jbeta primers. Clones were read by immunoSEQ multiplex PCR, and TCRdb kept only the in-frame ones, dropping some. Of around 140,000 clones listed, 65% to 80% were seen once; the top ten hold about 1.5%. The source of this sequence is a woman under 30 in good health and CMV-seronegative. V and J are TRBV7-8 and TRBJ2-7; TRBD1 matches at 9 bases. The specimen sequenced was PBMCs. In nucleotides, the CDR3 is TGTGCCAGCAGCTCCTTGGACAGGGGAAACTACGAGCAGTACTTC. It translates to CASSSLDRGNYEQYF.